What follows is one T cell receptor beta chain and its context. What it recognizes is unknown. With survey level as its setting, the immunoSEQ assay was v3.0. The assay was immunoSEQ multiplex PCR, and TCRdb's table has in-frame clones only and misses some. The data show about 12,000 clones, under 85% seen once. Cryopreserved PBMC, at roughly 0.85-11 million per sample, were present before DNA extraction. The data are from a study of long-term antiretroviral therapy in people with HIV. Findings and limits, study-wide: Regardless of time point, clones expanded before ART dominated the repertoire. Compared with controls, HIV repertoires showed narrower CDR3 length ranges. Dating from about 2004 to 2017, the blood was possibly obtained under older ART regimens.

There are 11 residues in the CDR3. CDR1 and CDR2 from the germline V gene are SGHKS and YYEKEE (reference sequence). Deletions cut 0 bases from V and 8 bases from J, with 5 bases between. V is TRBV5-5 and J is TRBJ1-1; D is ambiguous. This material consisted of unsorted PBMCs, taken 3.4 years after starting antiretroviral therapy. This receptor was taken from a middle-aged man with HIV. CDR3 nucleotide sequence: TGTGCCAGCAGCTTGGGCAGAGAAGCTTTCTTT. Protein: CASSLGREAFF.